This T cell receptor beta chain was documented in a study of naive and memory T cell subsets. Study outcomes and limitations: Possibly reflecting memory cells re-expressing CD45RA, a few larger clonotypes occurred in naive repertoires, especially CD8. Diversity fell and Gini index rose from naive through CM, EM, EMRA. Over 95% of naive TCR sequences appeared only once after error correction, unlike memory subsets.

An equimolar mix of two oligonucleotides served as the beta constant-region primer for TRBC1 and TRBC2. Ligated cDNA was amplified by four rounds of PCR with nested alpha and beta constant-region primers and SP2. Ligation attached a single-stranded oligonucleotide with a 12-nucleotide UMI and the SP2 primer to the cDNA 3' end. TCRdb used MiXCR to reprocess the UMI-ligation and nested PCR reads, holding one entry per CDR3 protein. The table shows 120,000 to 150,000 distinct CDR3 sequences, with approximately 20% occurring only once. With V trimmed by 4 bases and J by 5 bases, 3 bases remained unmatched. Germline CDR1 and CDR2: SEHNR and FQNEAQ (reference sequence). The CDR3 has 14 residues. In this sample, this clonotype turned up a few times. What it recognizes is unknown.

The genes are TRBV7-9 and TRBJ1-3; 9 nucleotides match TRBD1. Sequencing was performed on naive CD8+ T cells from blood. This clonotype was sampled from a human donor in good health. The CDR3 region has the DNA TGTGCCAGCAGCTCGGGACAGGGAAGAAACACCATATATTTT. This sequence encodes CASSSGQGRNTIYF.